The subject of this entry is one TCR beta chain. What it binds is not known. The data derive from a study of PD-1 blockade in classical Hodgkin lymphoma. Whole-study findings and limits: The origin of the repertoire differences remains undefined, with disease activity or prior therapy as possible causes. It was reported that newly diagnosed patients had less baseline TCR diversity than healthy donors.

The germline V and J ends were trimmed by 3 bases and 2 bases, with 6 bases remaining between them. The CDR3 totals 13 residues. Germline CDR1 reads SEHNR; CDR2 reads FQNEAQ (reference sequence). The table came from immunoSEQ multiplex PCR; TCRdb's copy has only in-frame clones and leaves some out. Of approximately 45,000 clones in the sample, approximately 91% are singletons; the top ten hold 4.9%. As to time point: newly diagnosed, previously untreated cHL patient sample. Untreated, newly diagnosed classical Hodgkin lymphoma PBMCs were used for comparison. The sample was peripheral blood mononuclear cells (PBMCs). The rearrangement joins TRBV7-9 to TRBJ2-3, with D maybe TRBD2 (5 bases). The sequence came from a human donor with classical Hodgkin lymphoma. CDR3: CASSLRDTDTQYF. Written as DNA, the CDR3 is TGTGCCAGCAGCTTGAGGGACACAGATACGCAGTATTTT.